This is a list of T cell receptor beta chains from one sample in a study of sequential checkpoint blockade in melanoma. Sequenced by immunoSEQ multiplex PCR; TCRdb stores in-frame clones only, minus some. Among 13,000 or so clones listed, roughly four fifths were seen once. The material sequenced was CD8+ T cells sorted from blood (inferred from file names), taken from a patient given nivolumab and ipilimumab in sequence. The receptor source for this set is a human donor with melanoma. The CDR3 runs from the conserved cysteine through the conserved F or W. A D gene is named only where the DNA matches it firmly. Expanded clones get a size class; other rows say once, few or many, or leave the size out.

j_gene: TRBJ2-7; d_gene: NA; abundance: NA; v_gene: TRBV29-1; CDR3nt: TGCAGCGTTATCGGTGGTCCCTACGAGCAGTACTTC; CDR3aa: CSVIGGPYEQYF
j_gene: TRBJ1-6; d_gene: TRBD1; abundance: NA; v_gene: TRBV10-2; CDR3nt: TGCGCCAGCAGTGGCCGGGACAGGAATAATTCACCCCTCCACTTT; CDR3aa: CASSGRDRNNSPLHF
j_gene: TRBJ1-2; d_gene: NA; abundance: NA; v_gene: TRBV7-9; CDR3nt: TGTGCCAGCGGGAATGAGGGAGCAGGATATGGCTACACCTTC; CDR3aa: CASGNEGAGYGYTF
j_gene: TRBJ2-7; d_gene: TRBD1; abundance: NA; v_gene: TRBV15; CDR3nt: TGTGCCACCAGCAGAGATGAGGTAGGGACAGGAAGTCAAATGTTCTACGAGCAGTACTTC; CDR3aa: CATSRDEVGTGSQMFYEQYF
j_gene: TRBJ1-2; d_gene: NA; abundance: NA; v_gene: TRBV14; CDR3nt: TGTGCCAGCAGCCAGGAACACAGGGAACCCTATGGCTACACCTTC; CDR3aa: CASSQEHREPYGYTF
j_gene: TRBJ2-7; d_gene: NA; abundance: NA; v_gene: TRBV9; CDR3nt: TGTGCCAGCAGCGTTTCGGCCGGGATGAGCTCCTACGAGCAGTACTTC; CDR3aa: CASSVSAGMSSYEQYF
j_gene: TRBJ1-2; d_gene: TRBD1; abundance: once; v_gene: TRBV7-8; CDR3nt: TGTGCCAGCAGCTCCCACAGGGGTACTGGCTACACCTTC; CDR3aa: CASSSHRGTGYTF
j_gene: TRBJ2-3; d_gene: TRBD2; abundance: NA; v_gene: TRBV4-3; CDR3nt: TGCGCCAGCAGCCAAGATCCCCCGGGAGGAGGGGATACGCAGTATTTT; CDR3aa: CASSQDPPGGGDTQYF
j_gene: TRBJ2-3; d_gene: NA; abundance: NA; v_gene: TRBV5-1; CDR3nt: TGCGCCAGCAGCGACAGCACAGAAGATACGCAGTATTTT; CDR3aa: CASSDSTEDTQYF
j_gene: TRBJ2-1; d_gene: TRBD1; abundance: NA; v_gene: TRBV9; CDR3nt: TGTGCCAGCAGCTTATCCGGGACAGATCGTGAGCAGTTCTTC; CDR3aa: CASSLSGTDREQFF
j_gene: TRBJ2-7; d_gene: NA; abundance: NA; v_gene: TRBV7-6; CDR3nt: TGTGCCAGCAGCCCGGGGGCCTACGAGCAGTACTTC; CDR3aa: CASSPGAYEQYF
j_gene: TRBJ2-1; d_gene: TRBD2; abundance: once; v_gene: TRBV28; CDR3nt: TGTGCCAGCAGGGGACTAGCAAAAAATGAGCAGTTCTTC; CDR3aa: CASRGLAKNEQFF
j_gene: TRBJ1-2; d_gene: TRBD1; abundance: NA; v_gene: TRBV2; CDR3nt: TGTGCCAGCAACACCGGGACAGCCTATGGCTACACCTTC; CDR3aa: CASNTGTAYGYTF
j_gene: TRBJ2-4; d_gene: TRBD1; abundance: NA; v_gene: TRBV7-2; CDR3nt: TGTGCCAGCAGCCTTCTGGACAGGTCCAAAAACATTCAGTACTTC; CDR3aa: CASSLLDRSKNIQYF
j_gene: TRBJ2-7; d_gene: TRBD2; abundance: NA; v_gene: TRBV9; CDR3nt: TGTGCCAGCAGCGTAGGCAGCGGGAGCTACGAGCAGTACTTC; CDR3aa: CASSVGSGSYEQYF
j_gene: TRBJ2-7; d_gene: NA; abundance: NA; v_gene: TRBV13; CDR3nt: TGTGCCAGCAGCTCCGGACAGACTCACGAGCAGTACTTC; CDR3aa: CASSSGQTHEQYF
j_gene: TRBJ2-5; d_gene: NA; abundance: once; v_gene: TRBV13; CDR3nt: TGTGCCAGCAGCGGAGGCGGGGAGGAGACCCAGTACTTC; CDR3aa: CASSGGGEETQYF
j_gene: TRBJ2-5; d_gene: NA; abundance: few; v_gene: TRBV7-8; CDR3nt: TGTGCCAGCAGCTTGTACAAGAAAGAGACCCAGTACTTC; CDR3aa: CASSLYKKETQYF
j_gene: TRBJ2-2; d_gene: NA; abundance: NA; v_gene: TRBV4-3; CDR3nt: TGCGCCAGCAGCCAAGATCTCGGCTTCGGGTGGCGGCCCGGGGAGCTGTTTTTT; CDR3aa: CASSQDLGFGWRPGELFF
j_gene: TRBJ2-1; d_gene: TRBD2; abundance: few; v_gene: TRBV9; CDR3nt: TGTGCCAGCAGCGGATGGACTAGCGGGGGAGCTGAGCAGTTCTTC; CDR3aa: CASSGWTSGGAEQFF
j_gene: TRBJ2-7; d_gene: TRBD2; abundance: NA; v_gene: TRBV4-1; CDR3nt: TGCGCCAGCAGCCAACGATGGGATAGCCGGTCGAGGACTAGACAGTACTTC; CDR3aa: CASSQRWDSRSRTRQYF
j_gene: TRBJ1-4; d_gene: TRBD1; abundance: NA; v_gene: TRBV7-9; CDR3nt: TGTGCCAGCAGCCGGGGACAGGACCATGAAAAACTGTTTTTT; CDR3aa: CASSRGQDHEKLFF
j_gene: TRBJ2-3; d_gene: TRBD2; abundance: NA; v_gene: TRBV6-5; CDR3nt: TGTGCCAGCAGTTACTTGACTAGCGGGATGGATACGCAGTATTTT; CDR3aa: CASSYLTSGMDTQYF
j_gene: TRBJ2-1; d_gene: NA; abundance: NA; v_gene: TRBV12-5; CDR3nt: TGTGCTAGTGGTCCCACCTACAATGAGCAGTTCTTC; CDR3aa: CASGPTYNEQFF
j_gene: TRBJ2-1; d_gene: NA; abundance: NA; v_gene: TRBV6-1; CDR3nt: TGTGCCGCCGGTCGGGGTTACGACAATGAGCAGTTCTTC; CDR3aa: CAAGRGYDNEQFF
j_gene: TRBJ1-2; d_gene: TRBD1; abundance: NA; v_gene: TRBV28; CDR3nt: TGTGCCAGCAGGGAGGACAGGGGGCCTGCATCTAACTATGGCTACACCTTC; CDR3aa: CASREDRGPASNYGYTF
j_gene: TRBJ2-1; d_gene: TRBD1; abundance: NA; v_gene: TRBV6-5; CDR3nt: TGTGCCAGCAGTTACTCGAAGGCAGGGGGCTACAATGAGCAGTTCTTC; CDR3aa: CASSYSKAGGYNEQFF
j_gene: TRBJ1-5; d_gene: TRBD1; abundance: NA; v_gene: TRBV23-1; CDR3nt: TGCGCCAGCACCGCCCGGGGGACAGGGGTTCAGCCCCAGCATTTT; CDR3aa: CASTARGTGVQPQHF
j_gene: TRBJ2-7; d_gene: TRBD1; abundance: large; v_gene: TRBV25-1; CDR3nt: TGTGCCAGCAGTGACCGGACAGGGGTTTGGGAGCAGTACTTC; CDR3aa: CASSDRTGVWEQYF
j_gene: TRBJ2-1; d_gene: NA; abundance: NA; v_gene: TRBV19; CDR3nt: TGTGCCAGTAGTATTGGGCGGGCCAGCTCCTACAATGAGCAGTTCTTC; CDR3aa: CASSIGRASSYNEQFF
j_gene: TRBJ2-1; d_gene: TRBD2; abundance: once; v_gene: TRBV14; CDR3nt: TGTGCCAGCAGCCATCCCCGCACCGGGACTAGGCCAGGGAATGAGCAGTTCTTC; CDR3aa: CASSHPRTGTRPGNEQFF
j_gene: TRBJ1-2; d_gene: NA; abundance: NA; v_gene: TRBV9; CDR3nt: TGTGCCAGCTCCCACCAACAGGGCGCGGAAGGCTACACCTTC; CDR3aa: CASSHQQGAEGYTF
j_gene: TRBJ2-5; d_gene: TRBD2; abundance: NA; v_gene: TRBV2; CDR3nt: TGTGCCAGTAGGACTAGCGGGGACCAAGAGACCCAGTACTTC; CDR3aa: CASRTSGDQETQYF
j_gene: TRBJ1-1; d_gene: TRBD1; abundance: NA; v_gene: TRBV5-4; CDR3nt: TGTGCCAGCAGCTCGATAAAGATTCGGACAGGGGGCGTCGAAGCTTTCTTT; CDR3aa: CASSSIKIRTGGVEAFF
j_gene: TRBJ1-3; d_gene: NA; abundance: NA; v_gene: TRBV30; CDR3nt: TGTGCCTGGAGTCACAGCCTTGAGAGCTCTGGAAACACCATATATTTT; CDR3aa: CAWSHSLESSGNTIYF
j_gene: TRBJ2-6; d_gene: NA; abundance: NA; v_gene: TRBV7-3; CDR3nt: TGTGCCAGCAGCTCAGAACATGGGGGCGCAGGGGCCCCTGGGGCCAACGTCCTGACTTTC; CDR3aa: CASSSEHGGAGAPGANVLTF
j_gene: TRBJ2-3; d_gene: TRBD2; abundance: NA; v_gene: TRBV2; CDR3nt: TGTGCCAGCAGTGACCAGCGGGGGGCCAGCACAGATACGCAGTATTTT; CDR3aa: CASSDQRGASTDTQYF
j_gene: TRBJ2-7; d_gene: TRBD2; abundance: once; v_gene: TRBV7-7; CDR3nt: TGTGCTAGCAGCTTAGCGGCAGGGAGGGAGTACGAGCAGTACTTC; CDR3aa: CASSLAAGREYEQYF
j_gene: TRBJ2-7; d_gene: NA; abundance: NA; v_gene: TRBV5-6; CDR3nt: TGTGCCAGCAGCTTGGTGGCGGACGAGCAGTACTTC; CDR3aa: CASSLVADEQYF
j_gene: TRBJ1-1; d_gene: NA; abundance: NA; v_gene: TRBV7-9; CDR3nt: TGTGCCAGCAGCCCTCTTACTGAAGCTTTCTTT; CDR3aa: CASSPLTEAFF
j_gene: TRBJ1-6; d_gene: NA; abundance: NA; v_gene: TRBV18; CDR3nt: TGTGCCAGCTCACCACCCCAGGGTAGTGTTTCACCCCTCCACTTT; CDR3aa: CASSPPQGSVSPLHF
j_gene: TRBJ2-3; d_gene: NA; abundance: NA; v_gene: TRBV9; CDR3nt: TGTGCCAGCAGCTACGCAGGGGAGACAGATACGCAGTATTTT; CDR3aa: CASSYAGETDTQYF
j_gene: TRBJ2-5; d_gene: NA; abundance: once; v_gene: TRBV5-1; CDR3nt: TGCGCCAGCAGCTCCCGGGACAACCAAGAGACCCAGTACTTC; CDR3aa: CASSSRDNQETQYF
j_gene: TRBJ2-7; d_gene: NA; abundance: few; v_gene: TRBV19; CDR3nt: TGTGCCAGTAGTATAACGGACTCCTACGAGCAGTACTTC; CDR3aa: CASSITDSYEQYF
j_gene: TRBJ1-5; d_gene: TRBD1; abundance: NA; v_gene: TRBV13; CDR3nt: TGTGCCAGCAGCCAAGACAGGGCTCGGGGGCCCCAGCATTTT; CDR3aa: CASSQDRARGPQHF
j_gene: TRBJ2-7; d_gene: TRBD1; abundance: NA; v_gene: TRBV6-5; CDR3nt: TGTGCCAGCAGTCACCGGGACAGCCAATTCTACGAGCAGTACTTC; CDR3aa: CASSHRDSQFYEQYF
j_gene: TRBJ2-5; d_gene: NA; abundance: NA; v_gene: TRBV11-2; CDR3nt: TGTGCCAGCAGCTTAGCTTTAATATTAGAAGAGACCCAGTACTTC; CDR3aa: CASSLALILEETQYF
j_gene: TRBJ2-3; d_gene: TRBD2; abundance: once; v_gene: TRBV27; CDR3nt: TGTGCCAGCAGTTTGGGCGGGAGGGCAAGAGATACGCAGTATTTT; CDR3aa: CASSLGGRARDTQYF
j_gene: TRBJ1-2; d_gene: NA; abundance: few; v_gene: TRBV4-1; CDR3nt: TGCGCCAGCAGCCAACGAACCCGGGCGCAGGGTGAGACCTATGGCTACACCTTC; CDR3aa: CASSQRTRAQGETYGYTF
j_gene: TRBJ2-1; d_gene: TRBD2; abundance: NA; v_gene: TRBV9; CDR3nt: TGTGCCAGCAGCGTGGGGGGGGCGGGAGGGACTTACAATGAGCAGTTCTTC; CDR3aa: CASSVGGAGGTYNEQFF
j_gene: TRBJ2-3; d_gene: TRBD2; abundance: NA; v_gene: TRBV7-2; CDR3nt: TGTGCCAGCAGGGTAATAAGCGGGGTGAGCACAGATACGCAGTATTTT; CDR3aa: CASRVISGVSTDTQYF
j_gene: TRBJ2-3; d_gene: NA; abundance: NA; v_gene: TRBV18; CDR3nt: TGTGCCAGCTCACCACCCATTAGCACAGATACGCAGTATTTT; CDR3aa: CASSPPISTDTQYF
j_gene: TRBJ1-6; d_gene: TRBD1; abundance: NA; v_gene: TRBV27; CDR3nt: TGTGCCAGCAGACAGGGGGCCCCCTATAATTCACCCCTCCACTTT; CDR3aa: CASRQGAPYNSPLHF